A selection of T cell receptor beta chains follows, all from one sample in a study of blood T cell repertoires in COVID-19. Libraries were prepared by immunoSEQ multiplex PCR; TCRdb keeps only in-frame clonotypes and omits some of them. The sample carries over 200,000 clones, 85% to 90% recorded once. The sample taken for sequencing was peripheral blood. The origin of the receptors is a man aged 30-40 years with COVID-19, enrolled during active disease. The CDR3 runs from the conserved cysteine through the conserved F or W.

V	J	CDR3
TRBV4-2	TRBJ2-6	CASSQGDRGSGANVLTF
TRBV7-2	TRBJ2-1	CASSLTGGWNEQFF
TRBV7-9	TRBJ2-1	CASSLGGVFGTYNEQFF
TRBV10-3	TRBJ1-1	CAISESVWSTEAFF
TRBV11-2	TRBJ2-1	CASSPRDRGVYEQFF
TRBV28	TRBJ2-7	CASSLPLTGGDSYEQYF
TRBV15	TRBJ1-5	CATSRGAGVQPQHF
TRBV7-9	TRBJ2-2	CASSTLGNSGTRYHTGELFF
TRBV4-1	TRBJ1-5	CASSKPPGQGVGSNQPQHF
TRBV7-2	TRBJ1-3	CASSFDRGHNTIYF
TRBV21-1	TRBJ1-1	CASSTRQGVANTEAFF
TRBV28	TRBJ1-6	CASSSSTGAGIPLHF
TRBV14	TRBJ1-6	CASSPGIFNSPLHF
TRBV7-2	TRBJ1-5	CASSLRSGNQPQHF
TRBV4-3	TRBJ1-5	CASSQDRVSNQPQHF
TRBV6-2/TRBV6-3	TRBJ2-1	CASSYSPTGAELNEQFF
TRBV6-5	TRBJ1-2	CASSYSRQTGYGYTF
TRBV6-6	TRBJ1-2	CASSSPTRLSYGYTF
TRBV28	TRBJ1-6	CASSLGSNNSPLHF
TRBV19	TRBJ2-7	CASRRGPSYEQYF
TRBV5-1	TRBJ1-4	CASSLGTSNEKLFF
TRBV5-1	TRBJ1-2	CASSLVGGTGGAYGYTF
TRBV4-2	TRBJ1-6	CASSQGDRGRSSYNSPLHF
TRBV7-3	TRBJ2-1	CASSPIGQGNNEQFF
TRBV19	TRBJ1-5	CASSIDRGQPQHF
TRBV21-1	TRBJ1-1	CASSLRPGQGETEAFF
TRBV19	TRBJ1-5	CASATGWNQPQHF
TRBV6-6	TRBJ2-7	CASSYSGLADYEQYF
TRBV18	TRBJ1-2	CASSPPAANYGYTF
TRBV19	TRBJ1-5	CASSPRDRLHQPQHF
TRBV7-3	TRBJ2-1	CASSLIGGNEQFF
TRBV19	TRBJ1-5	CASSIGLGNQPQHF
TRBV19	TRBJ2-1	CASSFRTGGIINEQFF
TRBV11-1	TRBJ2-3	CASSSIRGGTDTQYF
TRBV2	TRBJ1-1	CASTRQGWNTEAFF
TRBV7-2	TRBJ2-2	CASSYGTNTGELFF
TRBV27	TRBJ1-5	CASSPNRVEGSNQPQHF
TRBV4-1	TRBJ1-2	CASSQEGAGGSYGYTF
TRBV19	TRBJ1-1	CASSILRGDTEAFF
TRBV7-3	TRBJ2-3	CASSRWASGTDTQYF
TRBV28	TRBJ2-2	CASSLTGELFF
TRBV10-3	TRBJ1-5	CAISETGTGSSSNQPQHF
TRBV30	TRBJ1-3	CAWSGDPTGNTIYF
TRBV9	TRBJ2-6	CASSVKPGGSGANVLTF
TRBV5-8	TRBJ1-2	CASSPWTSTGGYGYTF
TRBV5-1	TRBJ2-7	CASKEIGGHEQYF
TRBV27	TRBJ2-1	CASRWSSYNEQFF
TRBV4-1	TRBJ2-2	CASSPRTSGETNTGELFF